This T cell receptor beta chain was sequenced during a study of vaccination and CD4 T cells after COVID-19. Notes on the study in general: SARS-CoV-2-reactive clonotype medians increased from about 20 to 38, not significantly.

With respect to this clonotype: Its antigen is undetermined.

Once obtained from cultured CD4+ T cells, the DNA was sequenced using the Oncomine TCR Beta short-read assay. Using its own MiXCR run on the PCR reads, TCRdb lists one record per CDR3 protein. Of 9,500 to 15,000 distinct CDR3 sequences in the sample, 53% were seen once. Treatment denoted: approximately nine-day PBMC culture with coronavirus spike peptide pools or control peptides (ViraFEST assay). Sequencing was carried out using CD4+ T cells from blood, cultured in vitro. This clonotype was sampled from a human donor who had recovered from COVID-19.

DNA for the CDR3: TGCAGTGCGGGAAACCAGGGCGACGAGCAGTACTTC. This translates into CSAGNQGDEQYF. This chain joins TRBV20-1 and TRBJ2-7, with D possibly TRBD1 on 5 matching bases. Per the germline V gene, CDR1 is DFQATT and CDR2 is SNEGSKA (reference sequence). Trimming cost V 6 bases and J 5 bases, with 14 bases left between them. CDR3 size: 12 residues.